The 28 T cell receptor beta chains presented below share a single source sample, sequenced in a study of blood T cell repertoires in COVID-19 (dated by TCRdb to about 2020). The library was obtained by the immunoSEQ multiplex PCR assay. TCRdb provides this immuneACCESS table in a form limited to in-frame rearrangements. Some clones are lacking; in checked studies, under half of them reflect an unresolved V gene, and why the rest are absent is not known. The sample table records under 200,000 clones; around 80% of these occur just once. 13% to 15% of the sample is in the top ten clones. Sequenced sample: peripheral blood. The origin of the receptors is a man aged 30 to 45 with active or convalescent COVID-19.

This clone occurred once. The chain is built from TRBV13 and TRBJ1-1; D is possibly TRBD1 (5 bases). The CDR3 has 16 residues. V lost 5 bases, J lost 1 base, and 17 bases lay in between. Germline lookup yields CDR1 PRHDT and CDR2 FYEKMQ (reference sequence). CDR3 nucleotides: TGTGCCAGCAGCCCAGAAGGGGCCGCCGGGAACACTGAAGCTTTCTTT. Residues: CASSPEGAAGNTEAFF.

V usage is TRBV5-8 and J usage is TRBJ1-4; D not certain. This CDR3 has 15 amino acids. From germline, CDR1 is SGHTS and CDR2 YDEGEE. V gave up 4 bases and J gave up 2 bases, with 12 bases separating them. This CDR3 is CASSPWLATNEKLFF. CDR3 coding DNA: TGTGCCAGCAGCCCCTGGTTGGCTACTAATGAAAAACTGTTTTTT.

This chain's CDR3 is CSASTGGELFF. For the CDR3, the DNA is TGCAGTGCTTCGACAGGCGGGGAGCTGTTTTTT. V usage is TRBV20-1 and J usage is TRBJ2-2, with a possible D match to TRBD1 (6 bases). Trimming shortened V by 5 bases and J by 7 bases, and 8 bases separated the two germline ends. Germline V CDR1 and CDR2: DFQATT, SNEGSKA (reference sequence). The CDR3 extends over 11 amino acids.

V usage is TRBV28 and J usage is TRBJ2-3; 11 bases line up with TRBD2. The junction had 7 bases not matched to a gene; V was cut back by 5 bases and J by 3 bases. Per germline, CDR1 MDHEN and CDR2 SYDVKM. This CDR3 region has 16 residues. CDR3 loop: CASSPPIAGGTDTQYF. In DNA form, the CDR3 reads TGTGCCAGCAGTCCCCCCATAGCGGGGGGGACAGATACGCAGTATTTT.

This sequence joins TRBV5-1 and TRBJ2-1; a weak D match, TRBD2 (6 bases). The germline gives CDR1 SGHRS, CDR2 YFSETQ. The germline V and J ends were trimmed by 4 bases and 12 bases, with 20 bases remaining between them. The CDR3 is 14 residues long. The CDR3 DNA reads as TGCGCCAGCAGCAAAACTTCCAGCCGGGAGAGGCAGTTCTTC. Translating gives CASSKTSSRERQFF.

V gene TRBV19 combines with J gene TRBJ1-6, with 11 bases matching TRBD1. The CDR3 is 18 residues long. Germline V gene lookup returns CDR1 LNHDA and CDR2 SQIVND (reference sequence). The trim removed 0 bases at V and 8 bases at J, leaving 9 bases unmatched. The CDR3 sequence is CASSIDGGGQGAHSPLHF. The CDR3 DNA sequence: TGTGCCAGTAGTATAGATGGAGGTGGACAGGGGGCGCATTCACCCCTCCACTTT.

The rearrangement uses TRBV7-9 and TRBJ1-3; D gene uncertain. The V and J ends lost 5 bases and 2 bases respectively, with 13 bases between them. The CDR3 runs 15 residues. CDR1 is SEHNR and CDR2 is FQNEAQ in the germline V gene (reference sequence). CDR3 loop: CASSTIRETGNTIYF. The CDR3 DNA follows: TGTGCCAGCAGCACCATTAGGGAGACTGGAAACACCATATATTTT.

J is TRBJ1-3 and V is TRBV3-1 (or the pseudogene TRBV3-2); a possible D gene is TRBD1 (6 bases). CDR1 LGHDT and CDR2 YNNKEL come from the germline V gene (reference sequence). The CDR3 is made up of 15 amino acids. V was trimmed by 0 bases and J by 2 bases, leaving 8 bases between them. Here the CDR3 DNA reads TGTGCCAGCAGCCAAGACGGGGGGCCTGGAAACACCATATATTTT. Translated, it gives CASSQDGGPGNTIYF.

The chain combines TRBV18 with TRBJ1-6, with a weak D call TRBD1 (5 bases). V lost 0 bases to trimming and J lost 7 bases, with 13 bases between them. Germline CDR1 KGHSH, CDR2 LQKENI. The CDR3 covers 16 residues. The CDR3 loop is CASSPPSTGDNSPLHF. CDR3 sequence (DNA): TGTGCCAGCTCACCACCGAGTACAGGTGACAATTCACCCCTCCACTTT.

This sequence joins TRBV10-1 and TRBJ1-1; D unclear. Germline loops: CDR1 WNHNN, CDR2 SYGVQD (reference sequence). V lost 2 bases and J lost 0, with 19 bases in between. The CDR3 is 18 residues long. CDR3 residues: CASSEGGLGSPMNTEAFF. In DNA form, the CDR3 reads TGCGCCAGCAGTGAGGGCGGCCTTGGGTCCCCAATGAACACTGAAGCTTTCTTT.

This chain joins TRBV6-5 and TRBJ1-3, with TRBD1 matching 10 bases. J gave up 4 bases and V 9 bases, and 3 bases lay outside the gene matches. The CDR3 is 13 residues long. Germline CDR1 and CDR2: MNHEY and SVGAGI. CDR3 amino acids: CASGTGEGNTIYF. The DNA of the CDR3 is TGTGCCAGTGGGACAGGGGAAGGAAACACCATATATTTT.

The V call is TRBV3-1 (or the pseudogene TRBV3-2), the J call TRBJ2-2, with 7 bases lining up with TRBD2. Looked up from germline, CDR1 is LGHDT and CDR2 is YNNKEL (reference sequence). The CDR3 extends over 18 amino acids. The ends lost 0 bases at V and 8 bases at J; junction bases unmatched: 15. CDR3 loop: CASSQDPREVEHRGELFF. CDR3 coding DNA: TGTGCCAGCAGCCAAGATCCACGGGAGGTGGAACACCGAGGGGAGCTGTTTTTT.

The chain is built from TRBV9 and TRBJ1-1; 11 nucleotides line up with TRBD1. The germline CDR1 and CDR2 sequences are SGDLS and YYNGEE. Trimming cost V 0 bases and J 5 bases; bases outside gene matches: 6. This CDR3 is built from 16 residues. The CDR3 region has the DNA TGTGCCAGCAGCGTAGAACTCGGGACAGGGGGGACTGAAGCTTTCTTT. It encodes CASSVELGTGGTEAFF.

This clone is a singleton in its sample. The chain employs TRBV10-1 and TRBJ2-7; TRBD2 matches at 8 bases. V lost 0 bases, J lost 6 bases, and 7 bases stayed unmatched. Germline values: CDR1 WNHNN, CDR2 SYGVQD (reference sequence). This CDR3 is built from 15 residues. The CDR3 region is CASSESVGRESEQYF. The CDR3 DNA reads TGCGCCAGCAGTGAGTCCGTCGGGAGGGAAAGCGAGCAGTACTTC.

The chain joins TRBV6-5 to TRBJ2-7; TRBD2 might be the D (5 bases). Per germline, CDR1 MNHEY and CDR2 SVGAGI. V lost 2 bases to trimming and J lost 0 bases, with 11 bases between them. There are 15 residues in the CDR3. CDR3 DNA: TGTGCCAGCAGTTACGATCCGGGAAGCTCCTACGAGCAGTACTTC. It specifies CASSYDPGSSYEQYF.

As concerns this clone: This specimen includes other DNA sequences encoding the same CDR3. The V call is TRBV6-1, the J call TRBJ1-1; the D is unclear. V was trimmed by 2 bases and J by 4 bases, leaving 8 bases between them. There are 13 residues in the CDR3. Germline CDR1 reads MNHNS; CDR2 reads SASEGT. The CDR3 DNA reads TGTGCCAGCAGTGAACCCGGAGTCACTGAAGCTTTCTTT. Its protein product is CASSEPGVTEAFF.

This clone appeared once. CDR3 residues: CAWAEQGEKQFF. The CDR3 DNA sequence: TGTGCCTGGGCTGAACAGGGGGAGAAACAGTTCTTC. The chain links TRBV30 to TRBJ2-1; TRBD1 matches 8 bases. The CDR3 sequence is 12 residues long. J lost 13 bases, V lost 5 bases, and 10 bases had no gene match. Germline V gene data show CDR1 as GTSNPN and CDR2 as SVGIG (reference sequence).

The chain carries TRBV5-4 and TRBJ1-3; no firm D call. The CDR3 is 14 amino acids. In germline, CDR1 is SGHNT, CDR2 YYREEE (reference sequence). The V end lost 2 bases, the J end lost 0 bases, and 6 bases lay between the germline ends. CDR3 in amino acids: CASSLTGSGNTIYF. CDR3 nucleotide sequence: TGTGCCAGCAGCTTAACGGGCTCTGGAAACACCATATATTTT.

The chain couples TRBV30 to TRBJ1-6; maybe TRBD1 (5 bases). V was pared by 3 bases and J by 12 bases, with 18 bases between. Germline values: CDR1 GTSNPN, CDR2 SVGIG (reference sequence). The CDR3 covers 14 residues. The CDR3 loop reads CAWRPHQFQGPLHF. The DNA of the CDR3 is TGTGCCTGGAGACCCCACCAATTCCAGGGACCCCTCCACTTT. Filled out from reference TRBV30 and TRBJ1-6, the complete variable domain reads SQTIHQWPATLVQPVGSPLSLECTVEGTSNPNLYWYRQAAGRGLQLLFYSVGIGQISSEVPQNLSASRPQDRQFILSSKKLLLSDSGFYLCAWRPHQFQGPLHFGNGTRLTVT.

The chain joins TRBV6-1 to TRBJ2-3, with 9 bases fitting TRBD2. Looked up from germline, CDR1 is MNHNS and CDR2 is SASEGT. The CDR3 totals 17 residues. Unmatched junction bases numbered 11, after V lost 3 bases and J lost 4 bases. CDR3: CASSDWMSSGIPDTQYF. The CDR3 DNA reads as TGTGCCAGCAGTGACTGGATGTCTAGCGGGATTCCAGATACGCAGTATTTT.

V usage is TRBV7-9 and J usage is TRBJ1-4; 11 nucleotides line up with TRBD1. This CDR3 has 16 residues. V shed 5 bases, J shed 8 bases, and the junction held 10 bases outside the gene matches. CDR1 is SEHNR and CDR2 is FQNEAQ in the germline V gene (reference sequence). The CDR3 spells CASSPWTGGLEEKLFF. The CDR3 DNA is TGTGCCAGCAGCCCATGGACAGGGGGCTTGGAAGAAAAACTGTTTTTT.

The rearrangement links TRBV5-6 to TRBJ1-2; TRBD1 matches at 9 bases. Germline assignment: CDR1 SGHDT and CDR2 YYEEEE. V shed 4 bases and J 6 bases; nucleotides not matched to a gene: 10. The CDR3 covers 15 residues. The CDR3: CASSVTGQGGHGYTF. The CDR3 DNA follows: TGTGCCAGCAGCGTAACGGGACAGGGAGGTCATGGCTACACCTTC.

This clone was recorded once. The chain recombines TRBV9 with TRBJ1-2; 8 nucleotides agree with TRBD1. CDR3 length equals 15 residues. CDR1 and CDR2 from the germline V gene are SGDLS and YYNGEE. J was trimmed by 0 bases and V by 3 bases; bases with no gene match: 4. CDR3 DNA: TGTGCCAGCAGCGCCGGACAGGGAGCTAACTATGGCTACACCTTC. It translates to CASSAGQGANYGYTF.

The chain employs TRBV5-6 and TRBJ2-1; 9 bases agree with TRBD2. The CDR3 consists of 15 residues. Trimming took 3 bases from V and 2 from J; bases not matched to a gene: 3. The germline V gene encodes CDR1 SGHDT and CDR2 YYEEEE. In nucleotides, the CDR3 is TGTGCCAGCAGCTCGGGACTAGCCGCCTACAATGAGCAGTTCTTC. This encodes CASSSGLAAYNEQFF.

V and J are TRBV6-6 and TRBJ2-7; TRBD1 is a possible D gene (6 bases). V was pared by 5 bases and J by 3 bases, with 29 bases between. Germline V CDR1 and CDR2: MNHNY, SVGAGI (reference sequence). The CDR3 runs to 19 residues. This chain's CDR3 is CASSQHVSLRTAASYEQYF. The CDR3 DNA reads TGTGCCAGCAGTCAACATGTTTCTTTAAGGACAGCCGCCAGCTACGAGCAGTACTTC.

This chain links TRBV19 with TRBJ2-7; tentative D call: TRBD1 (6 bases). CDR3 length: 15 amino acids. CDR1 is LNHDA, CDR2 SQIVND, per germline (reference sequence). V was cut by 3 bases and J by 2 bases, with 14 bases left in between. The CDR3 protein is CASSMALGQTYEQYF. In DNA, the CDR3 is TGTGCCAGTAGTATGGCCCTCGGACAGACCTACGAGCAGTACTTC. Combining the CDR3 with reference TRBV19 and TRBJ2-7 gives the whole variable domain DGGITQSPKYLFRKEGQNVTLSCEQNLNHDAMYWYRQDPGQGLRLIYYSQIVNDFQKGDIAEGYSVSREKKESFPLTVTSAQKNPTAFYLCASSMALGQTYEQYFGPGTRLTVT.

This chain links TRBV29-1 with TRBJ2-7; unclear D gene. The germline V gene encodes CDR1 SQVTM and CDR2 ANQGSEA. Trimming pared 0 bases from V and 2 bases from J, leaving 8 bases between. The CDR3 contains 13 residues. This CDR3 reads CSVEDPETYEQYV. DNA for the CDR3: TGCAGCGTTGAAGACCCCGAGACCTACGAGCAGTACGTC.

The J gene is TRBJ2-5, the V gene TRBV7-6; 14 bases align to TRBD2. The CDR3 covers 19 residues. The V and J ends lost 5 bases and 1 base, in that order; junction bases with no gene match: 12. Germline CDR1 is SGHVS and CDR2 is FNYEAQ. CDR3 sequence: CASSPVGGLAGVIQETQYF. In nucleotides, the CDR3 is TGTGCCAGCAGCCCGGTGGGGGGACTAGCGGGAGTCATCCAAGAGACCCAGTACTTC.